This T cell receptor beta chain was retrieved from a study of T cell changes during pregnancy in multiple sclerosis. J lost 0 bases, V lost 5 bases, and 5 bases had no gene match. The CDR3 extends over 15 amino acids. In germline, CDR1 is LNHDA, CDR2 SQIVND (reference sequence). Sequencing was performed with immunoSEQ multiplex PCR; in TCRdb, only in-frame clones are kept and a portion is missing. The data contain under 50,000 clones, 95% of them singletons. The TCR sequence derives from a female donor with multiple sclerosis, enrolled in a pregnancy study. Sequences were derived from CD8+ T cells from peripheral blood mononuclear cells, sampled in the first trimester of pregnancy. The rearrangement joins TRBV19 to TRBJ2-7; 9 bases match TRBD2. CDR3 bases: TGTGCCAGTAGTCCTAGCGGGGCTAGCTCCTACGAGCAGTACTTC. Its translation: CASSPSGASSYEQYF. The full variable domain, with the rest looked up from reference TRBV19 and TRBJ2-7, is DGGITQSPKYLFRKEGQNVTLSCEQNLNHDAMYWYRQDPGQGLRLIYYSQIVNDFQKGDIAEGYSVSREKKESFPLTVTSAQKNPTAFYLCASSPSGASSYEQYFGPGTRLTVT.